Below, one T cell receptor beta chain is given with its context. The sample is drawn from a study of blood T cell repertoires in COVID-19. Overall study context: There were acute and convalescent COVID-19 samples, and they came from the United States, Italy and Spain.

From germline, CDR1 is SGHVS and CDR2 FNYEAQ. There are 13 residues in the CDR3. V was clipped by 0 bases and J by 8 bases, with 8 bases between them. As handled by the study authors: Researchers report that nucleated cell counts were estimated from reference gene primer amplification. The assay was immunoSEQ multiplex PCR, and TCRdb's table has in-frame clones only and misses some. D and trimming come from the DNA, and the V and J calls and clone size come from that table. The sample carries fewer than 110,000 clones, about 91% recorded once. The chain carries TRBV7-6 and TRBJ2-1; tentative D call: TRBD1 (6 bases). Specimen: peripheral blood. This TCR was recovered from a man aged 50 or older with active or convalescent COVID-19. The CDR3 DNA reads as TGTGCCAGCAGCTTAGCGGCAGGGGATGAGCAGTTCTTC. As protein: CASSLAAGDEQFF. The full variable domain, with the rest looked up from reference TRBV7-6 and TRBJ2-1, is GAGVSQSPRYKVTKRGQDVALRCDPISGHVSLYWYRQALGQGPEFLTYFNYEAQQDKSGLPNDRFSAERPEGSISTLTIQRTEQRDSAMYRCASSLAAGDEQFFGPGTRLTVL.